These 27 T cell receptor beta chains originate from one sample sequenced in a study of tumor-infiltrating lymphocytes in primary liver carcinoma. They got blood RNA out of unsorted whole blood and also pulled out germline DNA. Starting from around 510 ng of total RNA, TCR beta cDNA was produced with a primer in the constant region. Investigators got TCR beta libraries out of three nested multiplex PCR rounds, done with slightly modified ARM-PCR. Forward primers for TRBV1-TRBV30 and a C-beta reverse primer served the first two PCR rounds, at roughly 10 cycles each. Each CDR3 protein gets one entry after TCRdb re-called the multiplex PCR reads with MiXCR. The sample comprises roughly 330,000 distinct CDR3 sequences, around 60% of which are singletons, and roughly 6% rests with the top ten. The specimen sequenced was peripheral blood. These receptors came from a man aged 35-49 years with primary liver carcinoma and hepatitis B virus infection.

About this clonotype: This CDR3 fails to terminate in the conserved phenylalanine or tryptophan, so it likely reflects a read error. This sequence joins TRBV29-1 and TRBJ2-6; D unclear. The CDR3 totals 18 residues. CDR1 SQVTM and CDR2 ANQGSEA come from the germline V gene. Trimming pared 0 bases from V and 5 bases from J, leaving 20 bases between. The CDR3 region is CSVEDSHLRGSWANVLTY. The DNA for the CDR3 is TGCAGCGTTGAAGACTCCCACTTGCGAGGTTCTTGGGCCAACGTCCTGACTTAC.

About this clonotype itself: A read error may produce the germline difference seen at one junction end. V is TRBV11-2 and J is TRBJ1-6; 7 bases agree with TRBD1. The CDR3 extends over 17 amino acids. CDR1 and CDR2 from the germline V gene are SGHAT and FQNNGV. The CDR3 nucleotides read TGTGTCAGCAGCTTAAGGCACCCCCGACAGGGTAATTCACCCCTCCACTTT. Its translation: CVSSLRHPRQGNSPLHF.

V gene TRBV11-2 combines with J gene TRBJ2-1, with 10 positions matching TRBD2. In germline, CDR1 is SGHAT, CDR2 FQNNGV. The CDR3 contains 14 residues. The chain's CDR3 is CSSSLSGRAFEQFF. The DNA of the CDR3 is TGTTCTAGCAGCTTGAGCGGGAGGGCCTTCGAGCAGTTCTTC.

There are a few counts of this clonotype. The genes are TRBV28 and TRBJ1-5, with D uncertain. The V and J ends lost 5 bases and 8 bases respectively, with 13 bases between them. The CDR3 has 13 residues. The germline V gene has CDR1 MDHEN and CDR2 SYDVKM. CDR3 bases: TGTGCCAGCAGTCCAACCCACGGAGAGCCCCAGCATTTT. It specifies CASSPTHGEPQHF.

CDR3 region: CASIPNTENTEAFF. The CDR3 DNA follows: TGTGCCAGCATCCCTAATACAGAGAACACTGAAGCTTTCTTT. The rearrangement joins TRBV6-1 to TRBJ1-1; D gene ambiguous. Trimming stripped 7 bases from V and 1 base from J, with 13 bases between. CDR3 length: 14 amino acids. Germline-derived CDR1 and CDR2 are MNHNS and SASEGT.

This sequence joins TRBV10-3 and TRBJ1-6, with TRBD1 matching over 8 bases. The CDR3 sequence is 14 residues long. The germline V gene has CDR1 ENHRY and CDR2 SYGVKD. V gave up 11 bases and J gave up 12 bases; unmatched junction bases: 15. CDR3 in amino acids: CASRGQGAGLPLHF. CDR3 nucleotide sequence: TGTGCCTCGCGAGGCCAGGGGGCTGGTTTACCCCTCCACTTT.

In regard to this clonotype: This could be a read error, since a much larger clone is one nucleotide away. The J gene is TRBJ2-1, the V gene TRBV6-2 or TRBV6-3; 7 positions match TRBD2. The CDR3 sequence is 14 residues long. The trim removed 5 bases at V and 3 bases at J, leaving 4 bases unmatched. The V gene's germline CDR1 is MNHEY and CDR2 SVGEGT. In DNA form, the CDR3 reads TGTGCCAGCAGTCGGGAGGCAGGCTACAATGAGCAGTTCTTC. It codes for CASSREAGYNEQFF.

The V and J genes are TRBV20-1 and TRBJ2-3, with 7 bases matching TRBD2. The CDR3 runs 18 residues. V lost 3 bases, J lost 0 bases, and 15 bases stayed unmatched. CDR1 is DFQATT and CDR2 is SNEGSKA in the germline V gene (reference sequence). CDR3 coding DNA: TGCAGTGCTAGTACGGCGAGTTGGCGGGGGACTAGCACAGATACGCAGTATTTT. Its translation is CSASTASWRGTSTDTQYF.

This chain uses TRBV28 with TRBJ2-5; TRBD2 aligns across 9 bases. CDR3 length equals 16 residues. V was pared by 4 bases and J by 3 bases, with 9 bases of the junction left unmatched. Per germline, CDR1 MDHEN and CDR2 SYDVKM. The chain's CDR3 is CASSSPTSGQKETQYF. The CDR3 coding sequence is TGTGCCAGCAGTTCACCGACTAGCGGACAGAAAGAGACCCAGTACTTC. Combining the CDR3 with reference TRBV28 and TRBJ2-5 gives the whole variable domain DVKVTQSSRYLVKRTGEKVFLECVQDMDHENMFWYRQDPGLGLRLIYFSYDVKMKEKGDIPEGYSVSREKKERFSLILESASTNQTSMYLCASSSPTSGQKETQYFGPGTRLLVL.

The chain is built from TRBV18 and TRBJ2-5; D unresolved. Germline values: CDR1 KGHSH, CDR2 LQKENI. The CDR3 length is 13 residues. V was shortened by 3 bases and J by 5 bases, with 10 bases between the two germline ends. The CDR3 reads CASSPGLHETQYF. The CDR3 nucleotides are TGTGCCAGCTCACCGGGCCTCCATGAGACCCAGTACTTC.

The CDR3 DNA is TGTGCCAGCAGTGAATCGTGGTTTAGCTCCTACAATGAGCAGTTCTTC. It codes for CASSESWFSSYNEQFF. This chain uses TRBV6-1 with TRBJ2-1, with D hard to call. The CDR3 is 16 residues long. Trimming shortened V by 2 bases and J by 0 bases, and 11 bases separated the two germline ends. CDR1 and CDR2 from the germline V gene are MNHNS and SASEGT.

CDR3 amino acids: CASGQGQCYTEAFF. CDR3 nucleotide sequence: TGTGCCAGCGGTCAAGGACAGTGTTACACTGAAGCTTTCTTT. This chain links TRBV6-5 with TRBJ1-1; TRBD1 is a possible D gene (6 bases). Germline CDR1 and CDR2: MNHEY and SVGAGI. With 8 bases removed from V and 3 bases from J, the gap between germline ends came to 16 bases. The CDR3 spans 14 residues.

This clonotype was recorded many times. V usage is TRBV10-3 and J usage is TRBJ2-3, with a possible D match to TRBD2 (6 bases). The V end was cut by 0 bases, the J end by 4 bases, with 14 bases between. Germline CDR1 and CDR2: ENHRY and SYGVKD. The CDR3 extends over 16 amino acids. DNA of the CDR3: TGTGCCATCAGTGAGTCCCGGAGGGCCGATCCAGATACGCAGTATTTT. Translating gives CAISESRRADPDTQYF.

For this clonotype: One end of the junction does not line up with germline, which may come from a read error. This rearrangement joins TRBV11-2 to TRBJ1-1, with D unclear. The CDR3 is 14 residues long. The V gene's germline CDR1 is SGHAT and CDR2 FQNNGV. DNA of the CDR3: TGTGCCAGCGGCTTAGCACTGCTAGTAACTGAAGCTTTCTTT. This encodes CASGLALLVTEAFF.

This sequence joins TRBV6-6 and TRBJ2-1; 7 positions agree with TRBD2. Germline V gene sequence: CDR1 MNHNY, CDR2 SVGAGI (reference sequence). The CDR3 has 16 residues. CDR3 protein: CVSSYSITSAMNEQFF. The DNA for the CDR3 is TGTGTCAGTAGTTACTCGATCACTAGCGCAATGAATGAGCAGTTCTTC.

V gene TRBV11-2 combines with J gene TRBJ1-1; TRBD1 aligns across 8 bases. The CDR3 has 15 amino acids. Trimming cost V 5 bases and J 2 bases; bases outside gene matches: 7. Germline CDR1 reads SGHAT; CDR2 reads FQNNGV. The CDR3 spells CASSSDRGNNTEAFF. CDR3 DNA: TGTGCCAGCAGCAGCGACAGGGGCAATAACACTGAAGCTTTCTTT.

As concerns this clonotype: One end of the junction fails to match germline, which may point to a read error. In DNA, the CDR3 is TGTGCCAACAGCCCACGACAGAACTATGGCTACACCTTC. It encodes CANSPRQNYGYTF. The rearrangement links TRBV11-2 to TRBJ1-2, with D possibly being TRBD1 (5 bases). This CDR3 has 13 residues. Germline assignment: CDR1 SGHAT and CDR2 FQNNGV.

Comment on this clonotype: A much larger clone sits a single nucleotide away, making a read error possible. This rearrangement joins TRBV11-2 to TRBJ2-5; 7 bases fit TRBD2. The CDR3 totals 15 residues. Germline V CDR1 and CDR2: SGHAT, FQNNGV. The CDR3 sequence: CASSSPSGRVETQCF. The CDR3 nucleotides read TGTGCCAGCAGCTCCCCCAGTGGGAGGGTAGAGACCCAGTGCTTC.

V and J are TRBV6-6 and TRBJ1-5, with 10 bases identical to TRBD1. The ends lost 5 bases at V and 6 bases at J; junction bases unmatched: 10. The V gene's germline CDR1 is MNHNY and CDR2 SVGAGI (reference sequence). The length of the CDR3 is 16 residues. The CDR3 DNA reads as TGTGCCAGCAGTAATAGACAGGGGGCGTCAGTTCAGCCCCAGCATTTT. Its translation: CASSNRQGASVQPQHF.

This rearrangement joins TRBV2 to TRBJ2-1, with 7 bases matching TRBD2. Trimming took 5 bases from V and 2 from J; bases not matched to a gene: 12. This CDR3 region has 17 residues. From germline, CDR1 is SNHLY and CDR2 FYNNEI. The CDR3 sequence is CASSPAKASGTYNEQFF. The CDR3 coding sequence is TGTGCCAGCAGTCCAGCGAAGGCTAGCGGTACCTACAATGAGCAGTTCTTC.

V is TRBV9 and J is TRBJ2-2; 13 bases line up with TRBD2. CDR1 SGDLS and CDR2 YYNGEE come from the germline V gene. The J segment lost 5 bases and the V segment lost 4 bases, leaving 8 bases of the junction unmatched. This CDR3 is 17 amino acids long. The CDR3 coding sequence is TGTGCCAGCAGCCCCGGACTAGCGGGAGCTACGACCGGGGAGCTGTTTTTT. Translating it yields CASSPGLAGATTGELFF.

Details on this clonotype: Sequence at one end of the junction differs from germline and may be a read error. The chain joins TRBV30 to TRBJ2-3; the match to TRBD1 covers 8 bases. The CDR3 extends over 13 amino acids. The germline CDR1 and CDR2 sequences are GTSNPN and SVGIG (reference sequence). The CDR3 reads CAWTPGGTDTEYF. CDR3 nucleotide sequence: TGTGCCTGGACTCCAGGGGGCACAGATACGGAGTATTTT.

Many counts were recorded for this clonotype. The CDR3, as DNA: TGTGCCAGCAGTTACGGACGGGGAGGCAATGAGCAGTTCTTC. Translated: CASSYGRGGNEQFF. V and J are TRBV6-5 and TRBJ2-1, with a weak D call TRBD2 (6 bases). Germline lookup yields CDR1 MNHEY and CDR2 SVGAGI. The CDR3 runs to 14 residues. The germline V and J ends were trimmed by 2 bases and 6 bases, with 11 bases remaining between them.

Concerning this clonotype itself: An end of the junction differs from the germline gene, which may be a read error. The CDR3 sequence: CASSSRTGRRETQYF. CDR3 sequence (DNA): TGTGCCAGCAGCTCGCGGACAGGCCGGCGAGAGACTCAGTACTTC. V is TRBV11-2 and J is TRBJ2-5, with 7 nucleotides matching TRBD1. Germline V CDR1 and CDR2: SGHAT, FQNNGV. CDR3 length: 15 amino acids.

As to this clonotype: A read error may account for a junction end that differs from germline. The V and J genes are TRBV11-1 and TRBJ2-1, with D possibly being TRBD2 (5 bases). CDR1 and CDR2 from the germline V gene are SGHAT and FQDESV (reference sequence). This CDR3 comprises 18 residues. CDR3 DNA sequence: TGTGCCGGCAGCTTAGGTAACCTAGCTACCGGGACCTACAATGAGCAGTTCTTC. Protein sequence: CAGSLGNLATGTYNEQFF.

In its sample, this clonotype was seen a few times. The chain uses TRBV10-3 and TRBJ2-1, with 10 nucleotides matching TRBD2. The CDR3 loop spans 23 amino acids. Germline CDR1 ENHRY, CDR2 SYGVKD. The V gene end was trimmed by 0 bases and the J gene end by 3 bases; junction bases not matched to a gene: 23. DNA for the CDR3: TGTGCCATCAGTGAGTCGATTCTACCTAGTGAGCTAGCGGGAGCCTCACGCTACAATGAGCAGTTCTTC. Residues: CAISESILPSELAGASRYNEQFF.

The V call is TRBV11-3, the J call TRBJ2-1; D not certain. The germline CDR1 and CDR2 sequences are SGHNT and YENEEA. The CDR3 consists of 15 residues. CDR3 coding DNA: TGTGCTGGCAGCTTAGGCCAGTTCGGGTACAATGAGCAGTTCTTC. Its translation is CAGSLGQFGYNEQFF.